This is a list of T cell receptor beta chains from one sample in a study of blood T cell repertoires in COVID-19. Repertoires were generated with immunoSEQ multiplex PCR, while TCRdb's copy carries only in-frame clones and drops some. The table records roughly 250,000 clones, around 89% of them present only once. The specimen sequenced was peripheral blood. These receptors were taken from a woman aged 40 to 50 with acute or convalescent COVID-19. The conserved cysteine and the conserved F or W are not part of the CDR3 here. Each record gives: J gene, V gene, CDR3 protein.

J gene: TRBJ1-4; V gene: TRBV7-2; CDR3 protein: ASSSRQPSLGEKLF
J gene: TRBJ1-5; V gene: TRBV18; CDR3 protein: ASSRGGPPQH
J gene: TRBJ1-5; V gene: TRBV30; CDR3 protein: AWSPGTPLWNQPQH
J gene: TRBJ1-2; V gene: TRBV24-1; CDR3 protein: ATSDSAFNYGYT
J gene: TRBJ1-1; V gene: TRBV10-2; CDR3 protein: ASGGGRQNTEAF
J gene: TRBJ1-1; V gene: TRBV7-9; CDR3 protein: ASSLFGRQATEAF
J gene: TRBJ1-3; V gene: TRBV19; CDR3 protein: ASSTPQGTGNTIY
J gene: TRBJ1-1; V gene: TRBV6-6; CDR3 protein: ASSYDRPLDTEAF
J gene: TRBJ1-1; V gene: TRBV28; CDR3 protein: ASSEGRTEAF
J gene: TRBJ2-3; V gene: TRBV5-1; CDR3 protein: ASSFLRGDTQY
J gene: TRBJ2-3; V gene: TRBV6-5; CDR3 protein: ASSYSRGGTDTQY
J gene: TRBJ1-5; V gene: TRBV5-1; CDR3 protein: ASSSDGLSNQPQH
J gene: TRBJ1-2; V gene: TRBV24-1; CDR3 protein: ATSDPNRDGYT
J gene: TRBJ1-3; V gene: TRBV9; CDR3 protein: ASRGGPTVSGNTIY
J gene: TRBJ1-2; V gene: TRBV9; CDR3 protein: ASSGDRGFNYGYT
J gene: TRBJ1-5; V gene: TRBV5-1; CDR3 protein: ASSWIGGNQPQH
J gene: TRBJ1-2; V gene: TRBV6-6; CDR3 protein: ASRDWSRGVHGYT
J gene: TRBJ2-2; V gene: TRBV3-1/TRBV3-2; CDR3 protein: ASSQDPASPGELF
J gene: TRBJ1-2; V gene: TRBV5-1; CDR3 protein: ASSIGTFYGYT
J gene: TRBJ1-2; V gene: TRBV25-1; CDR3 protein: ASSETGRSGYT